This T cell receptor beta chain stems from a study of T cells after yellow fever vaccination. Points from the study as a whole: Some clonotypes, a small share, were shared between CD4 and CD8 compartments. Secondary responses were weaker yet peaked faster, day 5 versus 15.

Germline CDR1 reads SQVTM; CDR2 reads ANQGSEA. The ends were cut back, 4 bases at V and 5 bases at J, with 12 bases in the middle. The CDR3 consists of 13 residues. MiXCR, run by TCRdb on the 5' RACE reads, gives a single entry per CDR3 protein. Of roughly 340,000 distinct CDR3 sequences in the sample, 8.7% were seen once. A remark on this clonotype: The antigen remains unidentified.

This specimen consisted of PBMCs, obtained on the day of the first yellow fever vaccination. The receptor was isolated from a man aged 18 to 35 who received the YFV17D yellow fever vaccine. This chain connects TRBV29-1 to TRBJ1-5; the D is unclear. The CDR3 coding sequence is TGCAGCGTTGGCGGGGAAAGTCATCAGCCCCAGCATTTT. Translated: CSVGGESHQPQHF.